These 30 T cell receptor beta chains share one sample of origin, sequenced in a study of cytomegalovirus exposure and HLA in healthy donors. Sequencing was performed with immunoSEQ multiplex PCR; in TCRdb, only in-frame clones are kept and a portion is missing. The data contain fewer than 120,000 clones, roughly 87% of them singletons. The sequenced material came from PBMCs. The receptors shown here come from a woman younger than 30 in good health and CMV-seronegative.

The J gene is TRBJ1-2, the V gene TRBV15; perhaps TRBD1 as D (6 bases). The CDR3 is made up of 15 amino acids. The V and J ends lost 5 bases and 8 bases respectively, with 21 bases between them. Per the germline V gene, CDR1 is LNHNV and CDR2 is YYDKDF (reference sequence). The CDR3 DNA reads TGTGCCACCAGCCTCCGTGAGGGGGTCAGTTTGGGCTACACCTTC. It codes for CATSLREGVSLGYTF.

This chain links TRBV7-2 with TRBJ1-1, with D possibly TRBD1 on 6 matching bases. Trimming cost V 5 bases and J 0 bases, with 10 bases left between them. The CDR3 is 14 residues long. Per germline, CDR1 SGHTA and CDR2 FQGNSA. CDR3 loop: CASSLTGLNTEAFF. The CDR3 DNA reads TGTGCCAGCAGCCTTACAGGGTTGAACACTGAAGCTTTCTTT. Full variable domain (outside the CDR3, taken from reference TRBV7-2 and TRBJ1-1): GAGVSQSPSNKVTEKGKDVELRCDPISGHTALYWYRQSLGQGLEFLIYFQGNSAPDKSGLPSDRFSAERTGGSVSTLTIQRTQQEDSAVYLCASSLTGLNTEAFFGQGTRLTVV.

The chain employs TRBV7-6 and TRBJ2-7; TRBD1 agrees at 8 bases. V trimming: 5 bases; J trimming: 6 bases; junction bases outside the gene matches: 3. CDR1 is SGHVS, CDR2 FNYEAQ, per germline. CDR3 length equals 12 residues. CDR3 residues: CASSGQGTEQYF. In DNA form, the CDR3 reads TGTGCCAGCAGCGGACAGGGAACCGAGCAGTACTTC.

About this clone: At the DNA level, this CDR3 is encoded by other sequences in the same sample as well. V and J are TRBV30 and TRBJ2-2, with D uncertain. CDR3 size: 11 residues. Germline CDR1 and CDR2: GTSNPN and SVGIG (reference sequence). Trimming left V 1 base short and J 8 bases short, with 5 bases between. This CDR3 is CAWSGGGELFF. CDR3 nucleotides: TGTGCCTGGAGTGGCGGAGGGGAGCTGTTTTTT.

This chain uses TRBV6-5 with TRBJ2-1, with a weak D call TRBD1 (6 bases). V was cut by 2 bases and J by 5 bases, with 13 bases left in between. The CDR3 loop spans 15 amino acids. Per the germline V gene, CDR1 is MNHEY and CDR2 is SVGAGI. The CDR3 protein is CASSYPGQQNNEQFF. The DNA of the CDR3 is TGTGCCAGCAGTTACCCTGGACAGCAAAACAATGAGCAGTTCTTC.

The rearrangement joins TRBV29-1 to TRBJ1-1; D is perhaps TRBD1 (5 bases). This CDR3 contains 14 residues. The V end lost 6 bases, the J end lost 4 bases, and 18 bases lay between the germline ends. Germline V gene data show CDR1 as SQVTM and CDR2 as ANQGSEA. The chain's CDR3 is CSVVRTPGGTEAFF. The CDR3 DNA follows: TGCAGCGTCGTTAGGACACCCGGGGGCACTGAAGCTTTCTTT.

The chain joins TRBV28 to TRBJ1-2, with 8 bases lining up with TRBD1. Germline values: CDR1 MDHEN, CDR2 SYDVKM. The CDR3 runs to 14 residues. V shed 6 bases, J shed 6 bases, and the junction held 9 bases outside the gene matches. The CDR3 is CASSRRTGRDGYTF. The CDR3 DNA is TGTGCCAGCAGCCGGCGGACAGGGAGGGATGGCTACACCTTC.

V gene TRBV11-2 combines with J gene TRBJ1-4; no clear D gene. The CDR3 sequence is 14 residues long. Trimming cost V 3 bases and J 0 bases, with 5 bases left between them. The germline V gene has CDR1 SGHAT and CDR2 FQNNGV. CDR3 amino acids: CASSFIATNEKLFF. In DNA, the CDR3 is TGTGCCAGCAGCTTCATAGCAACTAATGAAAAACTGTTTTTT.

This rearrangement joins TRBV28 to TRBJ1-1; D call uncertain. Between the trimmed V and J ends, which lost 4 bases and 2 bases, there was a span of 14 bases. Germline loops: CDR1 MDHEN, CDR2 SYDVKM. The CDR3 is 15 residues long. The CDR3 nucleotides read TGTGCCAGCAGTTATCTACCCGGGAGCAACACTGAAGCTTTCTTT. As protein: CASSYLPGSNTEAFF.

This chain joins TRBV5-4 and TRBJ1-4; 11 positions match TRBD1. The V segment lost 7 bases and the J segment 2 bases; nucleotides outside the gene matches: 7. Germline V gives CDR1 SGHNT, CDR2 YYREEE (reference sequence). The CDR3 is 16 amino acids. In nucleotides, the CDR3 is TGTGCCAGCTCGCGGGACAGGGGGTTGACTAATGAAAAACTGTTTTTT. Translation gives CASSRDRGLTNEKLFF.

The chain is built from TRBV18 and TRBJ2-6; D not certain. The CDR3 sequence is 16 residues long. V lost 3 bases to trimming and J lost 0 bases, with 9 bases between them. The germline gives CDR1 KGHSH, CDR2 LQKENI. CDR3 sequence (DNA): TGTGCCAGCTCACCCCTTCACAGCTCTGGGGCCAACGTCCTGACTTTC. Protein: CASSPLHSSGANVLTF.

V usage is TRBV2 and J usage is TRBJ2-3; D is undetermined. Deletions cut 1 base from V and 5 bases from J, with 7 bases between. Germline CDR1 reads SNHLY; CDR2 reads FYNNEI. CDR3 length: 13 amino acids. Here the CDR3 reads CASSEVQEDTQYF. CDR3 nucleotides: TGTGCCAGCAGTGAAGTCCAGGAAGATACGCAGTATTTT.

The chain combines TRBV7-2 with TRBJ1-5, with D possibly TRBD1 on 5 matching bases. V lost 3 bases and J lost 7, with 10 bases in between. Germline values: CDR1 SGHTA, CDR2 FQGNSA. This CDR3 has 13 residues. CDR3: CASSLTALQPQHF. For the CDR3, the DNA is TGTGCCAGCAGCTTGACAGCACTACAGCCCCAGCATTTT.

The rearrangement joins TRBV4-3 to TRBJ2-7, with TRBD1 matching over 7 bases. The CDR3 is made up of 14 amino acids. Germline CDR1 is LGHNA and CDR2 is YSLEER. The junction had 6 bases not matched to a gene; V was cut back by 4 bases and J by 3 bases. The CDR3 DNA is TGCGCCAGCAGCCTTGGGACAGAGATCTACGAGCAGTACTTC. Protein: CASSLGTEIYEQYF.

The chain employs TRBV27 and TRBJ2-3, with 8 nucleotides matching TRBD2. CDR1 is MNHEY and CDR2 is SMNVEV in the germline V gene (reference sequence). This CDR3 is built from 13 residues. V lost 5 bases and J lost 6; bases outside the gene matches: 4. DNA for the CDR3: TGTGCCAGCAGTGGACTAGCCACTGATACGCAGTATTTT. It codes for CASSGLATDTQYF.

V gene TRBV4-1 combines with J gene TRBJ2-7, with D possibly TRBD2 on 5 matching bases. V lost 3 bases and J 7 bases, leaving 22 bases between the germline ends. The CDR3 consists of 16 residues. Per germline, CDR1 MGHRA and CDR2 YSYEKL. The CDR3 loop is CASSHVATGLFREQYF. The CDR3 coding sequence is TGCGCCAGCAGCCACGTCGCTACCGGACTTTTTCGTGAGCAGTACTTC.

This clone was detected once. The chain is built from TRBV5-1 and TRBJ2-5, with D unclear. The V end lost 0 bases, the J end lost 2 bases, and 8 bases lay between the germline ends. Germline V CDR1 and CDR2: SGHRS, YFSETQ. CDR3 size: 14 residues. The chain's CDR3 is CASSLVWAQETQYF. DNA of the CDR3: TGCGCCAGCAGCTTGGTCTGGGCTCAAGAGACCCAGTACTTC.

V and J are TRBV10-3 and TRBJ2-5, with D unresolved. The CDR3 length is 14 residues. The ends were cut back, 0 bases at V and 2 bases at J, with 7 bases in the middle. CDR1 ENHRY and CDR2 SYGVKD come from the germline V gene. Here the CDR3 reads CAISESAVQETQYF. CDR3 sequence (DNA): TGTGCCATCAGTGAGTCGGCAGTACAAGAGACCCAGTACTTC.

The chain joins TRBV6-1 to TRBJ2-5; 12 bases are shared with TRBD2. CDR1 and CDR2 (germline): MNHNS, SASEGT. The CDR3 has 15 residues. The trim removed 2 bases at V and 5 bases at J, leaving 3 bases unmatched. CDR3 in DNA: TGTGCCAGCAGTGAACTAGCGGGAGGGCCGGAGACCCAGTACTTC. This sequence encodes CASSELAGGPETQYF.

The genes are TRBV4-3 and TRBJ2-7; 10 bases match TRBD2. Germline V gene lookup returns CDR1 LGHNA and CDR2 YSLEER. This CDR3 is 17 amino acids long. After removal of 0 bases from V and 3 bases from J, the junction contained 8 bases not matched to a gene. CDR3 region: CASSQEQSLAGVYEQYF. The CDR3 nucleotides are TGCGCCAGCAGCCAAGAGCAGTCGCTAGCGGGAGTCTACGAGCAGTACTTC.

The rearrangement uses TRBV6-5 and TRBJ2-1, with 7 positions matching TRBD1. There are 15 residues in the CDR3. Looked up from germline, CDR1 is MNHEY and CDR2 is SVGAGI. V trimming: 4 bases; J trimming: 0 bases; junction bases outside the gene matches: 3. The CDR3, as DNA: TGTGCCAGCAGTTTTGGGGACAGCTCCTACAATGAGCAGTTCTTC. Translating gives CASSFGDSSYNEQFF.

The chain couples TRBV7-2 to TRBJ2-7, with D tentatively TRBD2 (6 bases). The CDR3 has 15 residues. The V gene lost 5 bases and the J gene lost 2 bases, with 16 bases spanning the gap. Germline V gene lookup returns CDR1 SGHTA and CDR2 FQGNSA. The CDR3 bases are TGTGCCAGCAGCCCCCGGGGTAGCGGACCCTACGAGCAGTACTTC. Protein sequence: CASSPRGSGPYEQYF. Looking up the rest from reference TRBV7-2 and TRBJ2-7 gives the full variable domain: GAGVSQSPSNKVTEKGKDVELRCDPISGHTALYWYRQSLGQGLEFLIYFQGNSAPDKSGLPSDRFSAERTGGSVSTLTIQRTQQEDSAVYLCASSPRGSGPYEQYFGPGTRLTVT.

The J gene is TRBJ2-7, the V gene TRBV19, with 9 positions matching TRBD1. The CDR3 extends over 15 amino acids. Germline assignment: CDR1 LNHDA and CDR2 SQIVND (reference sequence). V shed 9 bases and J 0 bases; nucleotides not matched to a gene: 9. The CDR3 protein is CASRDRGRSSYEQYF. Written as DNA, the CDR3 is TGTGCCAGCAGAGACAGGGGGAGGAGCTCCTACGAGCAGTACTTC.

The V gene is TRBV11-2, the J gene TRBJ2-2; TRBD2 agrees at 8 bases. Per the germline V gene, CDR1 is SGHAT and CDR2 is FQNNGV. The CDR3 runs to 15 residues. V lost 5 bases, J lost 6 bases, and 8 bases stayed unmatched. Here the CDR3 DNA reads TGTGCCAGCAGCCCTCGACGGGGGGGCCCCGGGGAGCTGTTTTTT. It yields the protein CASSPRRGGPGELFF. The complete variable domain, with remaining parts taken from reference TRBV11-2 and TRBJ2-2, reads EAGVAQSPRYKIIEKRQSVAFWCNPISGHATLYWYQQILGQGPKLLIQFQNNGVVDDSQLPKDRFSAERLKGVDSTLKIQPAKLEDSAVYLCASSPRRGGPGELFFGEGSRLTVL.

The rearrangement joins TRBV11-3 to TRBJ1-6; no clear D. Germline loops: CDR1 SGHNT, CDR2 YENEEA. The CDR3 sequence is 13 residues long. Trimming left V 0 bases short and J 9 bases short, with 6 bases between. The DNA of the CDR3 is TGTGCCAGCAGCTTAGATCTAACTTCACCCCTCCACTTT. This sequence encodes CASSLDLTSPLHF.

V usage is TRBV4-3 and J usage is TRBJ1-5; no clear D. The V and J ends lost 0 bases and 3 bases respectively, with 9 bases between them. The germline gives CDR1 LGHNA, CDR2 YSLEER. The CDR3 extends over 15 amino acids. The CDR3 region has the DNA TGCGCCAGCAGCCAAGATCGGGGATTCAATCAGCCCCAGCATTTT. Amino acids: CASSQDRGFNQPQHF.

This clone was counted many times. This sequence joins TRBV27 and TRBJ2-3; tentative D call: TRBD2 (6 bases). Germline V gene data show CDR1 as MNHEY and CDR2 as SMNVEV (reference sequence). The CDR3 extends over 11 amino acids. Trimming cost V 3 bases and J 9 bases, with 7 bases left between them. The CDR3 loop reads CASSLGGTQYF. CDR3 bases: TGTGCCAGCAGTTTGGGGGGAACGCAGTATTTT.

The chain has TRBV6-1 and TRBJ1-5; TRBD1 matches 7 bases. V lost 1 base and J lost 2; bases outside the gene matches: 8. In germline, CDR1 is MNHNS, CDR2 SASEGT. This CDR3 contains 17 residues. The CDR3, as DNA: TGTGCCAGCAGTGAAGAGTGGTCCAGGGGGGGCAATCAGCCCCAGCATTTT. Translation gives CASSEEWSRGGNQPQHF.

The V gene is TRBV27, the J gene TRBJ1-5; 7 bases are shared with TRBD1. Germline trimming cut 1 base from V and 9 bases from J; bases unmatched to any gene: 3. CDR1 is MNHEY, CDR2 SMNVEV, per germline (reference sequence). This CDR3 is built from 13 residues. DNA of the CDR3: TGTGCCAGCAGTTTATTAGGACAGGCGCCCCAGCATTTT. Its translation: CASSLLGQAPQHF.

The CDR3 DNA reads as TGTGCCAGCAGTTACTCTTTCTCCCAGCATTTT. Translating it yields CASSYSFSQHF. V gene TRBV6-6 combines with J gene TRBJ1-5; no firm D call. The CDR3 is made up of 11 amino acids. Trimming removed 0 bases from V and 11 bases from J, with 5 bases in between. Germline CDR1 and CDR2: MNHNY and SVGAGI (reference sequence).